One and the same sample provided the 28 T cell receptor beta chains below, sequenced in a study of control samples from healthy donors and cancer patients. This table comes from immunoSEQ multiplex PCR, and its TCRdb copy is limited to in-frame clones, with some not included. Among about 18,000 clones listed, around 84% were seen once. Sequenced input: PBMCs. These receptors all stem from a woman aged 70-85 years with lung cancer.

The chain couples TRBV11-2 to TRBJ2-2; D is possibly TRBD2 (5 bases). V dropped 1 base and J dropped 0 bases, with 12 bases sitting between them. This CDR3 is built from 17 residues. Germline V gene lookup returns CDR1 SGHAT and CDR2 FQNNGV. CDR3 residues: CASSLGFQRTNTGELFF. The DNA for the CDR3 is TGTGCCAGCAGCTTAGGGTTTCAGCGGACGAACACCGGGGAGCTGTTTTTT.

The V and J genes are TRBV5-6 and TRBJ1-1; weak D call: TRBD1 (6 bases). V lost 6 bases to trimming and J lost 5 bases, with 17 bases between them. Germline CDR1 is SGHDT and CDR2 is YYEEEE. CDR3 size: 14 residues. For the CDR3, the DNA is TGTGCCAGCAAGGGGGGCGGGTTACGGACTGAAGCTTTCTTT. Amino acid sequence: CASKGGGLRTEAFF.

This clone occurred a few times. The chain recombines TRBV7-2 with TRBJ1-2; 7 nucleotides agree with TRBD1. Looked up from germline, CDR1 is SGHTA and CDR2 is FQGNSA. The CDR3 runs 16 residues. Trimming took 0 bases from V and 4 from J; bases not matched to a gene: 8. CDR3 amino acids: CASSLAGTGVSYGYTF. The CDR3 bases are TGTGCCAGCAGCTTAGCCGGTACAGGGGTTTCCTATGGCTACACCTTC.

V usage is TRBV10-3 and J usage is TRBJ1-1, with no clear D. Germline-derived CDR1 and CDR2 are ENHRY and SYGVKD. The CDR3 contains 14 residues. Trimming took 2 bases from V and 4 from J, leaving 11 bases between them. The CDR3 DNA is TGTGCCATCAGTGAGGCGGGCCCTGGCACTGAAGCTTTCTTT. Its translation is CAISEAGPGTEAFF.

The chain joins TRBV18 to TRBJ2-2; TRBD2 matches 7 bases. The ends lost 1 base at V and 6 bases at J; junction bases unmatched: 5. From germline, CDR1 is KGHSH and CDR2 LQKENI. The CDR3 has 15 amino acids. The CDR3 region is CASSPRGRGAGELFF. The CDR3 DNA sequence: TGTGCCAGCTCACCACGCGGGAGAGGGGCCGGGGAGCTGTTTTTT.

This rearrangement joins TRBV5-1 to TRBJ1-1; possible D gene TRBD1, 5 bases. Germline V lookup: CDR1 SGHRS, CDR2 YFSETQ. This CDR3 spans 14 amino acids. V was cut by 0 bases and J by 4 bases, with 10 bases left in between. The CDR3 DNA reads TGCGCCAGCAGCTTGGATGGGGGATTCACTGAAGCTTTCTTT. Amino acids: CASSLDGGFTEAFF.

This chain joins TRBV24-1 and TRBJ2-1; possibly TRBD2 for D (6 bases). V lost 9 bases to trimming and J lost 0 bases, with 20 bases between them. Germline-derived CDR1 and CDR2 are KGHDR and SFDVKD. CDR3 length equals 17 residues. The CDR3, as DNA: TGTGCCACCGTTGGGGGAGCGGGTACGAGCTCCTACAATGAGCAGTTCTTC. It is translated as CATVGGAGTSSYNEQFF.

The chain has TRBV5-1 and TRBJ1-1; D not resolved. Germline V gene sequence: CDR1 SGHRS, CDR2 YFSETQ. With 3 bases removed from V and 2 bases from J, the gap between germline ends came to 14 bases. There are 15 residues in the CDR3. The CDR3 here is CASSSLSVTNTEAFF. The DNA of the CDR3 is TGCGCCAGCAGCTCCCTCTCTGTGACCAACACTGAAGCTTTCTTT.

The V call is TRBV7-3, the J call TRBJ1-2; perhaps TRBD1 as D (6 bases). The CDR3 runs 15 residues. Germline V gene sequence: CDR1 SGHTA, CDR2 FQGTGA. Trimming removed 5 bases from V and 1 base from J, with 14 bases in between. In DNA form, the CDR3 reads TGTGCCAGCAGCCGGGACATCGAAGTTAACTATGGCTACACCTTC. Protein product: CASSRDIEVNYGYTF. Looking up the rest from reference TRBV7-3 and TRBJ1-2 gives the full variable domain: GAGVSQTPSNKVTEKGKYVELRCDPISGHTALYWYRQSLGQGPEFLIYFQGTGAADDSGLPNDRFFAVRPEGSVSTLKIQRTERGDSAVYLCASSRDIEVNYGYTFGSGTRLTVV.

The chain joins TRBV6-5 to TRBJ2-2; 9 bases align to TRBD1. Per germline, CDR1 MNHEY and CDR2 SVGAGI. The CDR3 spans 15 residues. Trimming at V came to 6 bases and at J to 4 bases, leaving 6 bases not matched to a gene. This chain's CDR3 is CASSRDRDSTGELFF. The DNA of the CDR3 is TGTGCCAGCAGCCGGGACAGGGATTCCACCGGGGAGCTGTTTTTT.

Here the CDR3 reads CASSQDLGTGAYEQYF. The CDR3 DNA reads as TGCGCCAGCAGCCAAGATTTAGGGACAGGGGCCTACGAGCAGTACTTC. The chain combines TRBV4-3 with TRBJ2-7; 10 bases map to TRBD1. This CDR3 is 16 amino acids long. Trimming cost V 0 bases and J 2 bases; bases outside gene matches: 4. Germline V gives CDR1 LGHNA, CDR2 YSLEER.

The chain recombines TRBV6-5 with TRBJ2-6; D possibly corresponds to TRBD2 (5 bases). The CDR3 is 15 amino acids. The germline CDR1 and CDR2 sequences are MNHEY and SVGAGI. V lost 8 bases to trimming and J lost 0 bases, with 11 bases between them. Written as DNA, the CDR3 is TGTGCCAGCTCTTCAGGAGGCTCTGGGGCCAACGTCCTGACTTTC. Encoded protein: CASSSGGSGANVLTF.

The chain has TRBV6-2 or TRBV6-3 and TRBJ1-1; D ambiguous. Germline CDR1 and CDR2: MNHEY and SVGEGT. Trimming left V 0 bases short and J 0 bases short, with 8 bases between. The CDR3 totals 15 residues. CDR3 sequence: CASSYSKDMNTEAFF. The DNA for the CDR3 is TGTGCCAGCAGTTACTCCAAGGATATGAACACTGAAGCTTTCTTT.

The chain links TRBV28 to TRBJ2-7; D unresolved. The CDR3 covers 11 residues. Germline CDR1 and CDR2: MDHEN and SYDVKM. The germline V and J ends were trimmed by 5 bases and 3 bases, with 5 bases remaining between them. In nucleotides, the CDR3 is TGTGCCAGCAGTCCGCGCTACGAGCAGTACTTC. Protein: CASSPRYEQYF.

The chain combines TRBV30 with TRBJ2-2; tentatively, D is TRBD2 (6 bases). V was cut by 0 bases and J by 7 bases, with 24 bases left in between. This CDR3 is built from 18 residues. Germline CDR1 reads GTSNPN; CDR2 reads SVGIG (reference sequence). The CDR3 spells CAWSVGLRSGLRGGELFF. CDR3 nucleotides: TGTGCCTGGAGTGTAGGCTTGCGCTCGGGACTCCGGGGCGGGGAGCTGTTTTTT.

The gene calls are TRBV6-5 and TRBJ2-7; TRBD1 matches 9 bases. CDR1 is MNHEY and CDR2 is SVGAGI in the germline V gene. The V segment lost 5 bases and the J segment 4 bases; nucleotides outside the gene matches: 6. The CDR3 runs to 14 residues. The DNA for the CDR3 is TGTGCCAGCAGTCCCGGGACAGGGAGATACGAGCAGTACTTC. Translation: CASSPGTGRYEQYF.

V is TRBV18 and J is TRBJ1-4, with 7 positions matching TRBD1. The CDR3 length is 16 residues. Trimming removed 4 bases from V and 0 bases from J; junction bases left unmatched: 5. Per germline, CDR1 KGHSH and CDR2 LQKENI. CDR3 bases: TGTGCCAGCTCACTGGGACAGATAGCAACTAATGAAAAACTGTTTTTT. Its protein is CASSLGQIATNEKLFF. Variable domain in full (rest from reference TRBV18 and TRBJ1-4): NAGVMQNPRHLVRRRGQEARLRCSPMKGHSHVYWYRQLPEEGLKFMVYLQKENIIDESGMPKERFSAEFPKEGPSILRIQQVVRGDSAAYFCASSLGQIATNEKLFFGSGTQLSVL.

V is TRBV30 and J is TRBJ1-2; D remains unclear. The germline V gene encodes CDR1 GTSNPN and CDR2 SVGIG (reference sequence). CDR3 length equals 9 residues. The V and J ends lost 5 bases and 8 bases respectively, with 6 bases between them. The CDR3 region is CAWGEGYTF. In DNA, the CDR3 is TGTGCCTGGGGAGAGGGCTACACCTTC.

The chain recombines TRBV24-1 with TRBJ2-5; TRBD1 matches at 11 bases. The CDR3 is 16 residues long. V lost 6 bases to trimming and J lost 5 bases; unmatched junction nucleotides: 10. The germline CDR1 and CDR2 sequences are KGHDR and SFDVKD. As DNA, the CDR3 is TGTGCCACCAGTTCAGGGACAGGGGGACATTCGGAGACCCAGTACTTC. As protein: CATSSGTGGHSETQYF.

The chain links TRBV3-1 (or the pseudogene TRBV3-2) to TRBJ1-1; D unclear. Trimming removed 2 bases from V and 6 bases from J, with 4 bases in between. From germline, CDR1 is LGHDT and CDR2 YNNKEL (reference sequence). CDR3 size: 11 residues. The DNA for the CDR3 is TGTGCCAGCAGCCAAAATGCTGAAGCTTTCTTT. It encodes CASSQNAEAFF.

This clone was counted a few times. The V and J genes are TRBV28 and TRBJ1-5, with D hard to call. Germline V CDR1 and CDR2: MDHEN, SYDVKM. This CDR3 has 11 amino acids. The ends were cut back, 2 bases at V and 9 bases at J, with 5 bases in the middle. The CDR3 DNA sequence: TGTGCCAGCAGTTTACCTGGGCCCCAGCATTTT. Encoded protein: CASSLPGPQHF.

The chain joins TRBV14 to TRBJ1-3, with 9 nucleotides matching TRBD1. The CDR3 extends over 15 amino acids. Germline CDR1 and CDR2: SGHDN and FVKESK. Unmatched junction bases numbered 4, after V lost 4 bases and J lost 3 bases. The CDR3 region is CASSPGTGFGNTIYF. The CDR3 region has the DNA TGTGCCAGCAGCCCTGGGACAGGGTTTGGAAACACCATATATTTT.

This clone has only a few counts. The chain employs TRBV18 and TRBJ2-2; D ambiguous. Germline CDR1 is KGHSH and CDR2 is LQKENI. The germline V and J ends were trimmed by 6 bases and 7 bases, with 12 bases remaining between them. The CDR3 extends over 13 amino acids. CDR3 loop: CASSQMESGELFF. Written as DNA, the CDR3 is TGTGCCAGCTCCCAGATGGAGAGCGGGGAGCTGTTTTTT. Using reference TRBV18 and TRBJ2-2 for the parts outside the CDR3, the full variable domain is NAGVMQNPRHLVRRRGQEARLRCSPMKGHSHVYWYRQLPEEGLKFMVYLQKENIIDESGMPKERFSAEFPKEGPSILRIQQVVRGDSAAYFCASSQMESGELFFGEGSRLTVL.

CDR3 DNA sequence: TGTGCCAGCAGCTTAGACTTGGGACGGACCTACGAGCAGTACTTC. Translation: CASSLDLGRTYEQYF. V gene TRBV7-2 combines with J gene TRBJ2-7; D is possibly TRBD1 or TRBD2 (5 bases each). The CDR3 is 15 residues long. Germline V gene lookup returns CDR1 SGHTA and CDR2 FQGNSA. V lost 1 base to trimming and J lost 2 bases, with 12 bases between them. Combining the CDR3 with reference TRBV7-2 and TRBJ2-7 gives the whole variable domain GAGVSQSPSNKVTEKGKDVELRCDPISGHTALYWYRQSLGQGLEFLIYFQGNSAPDKSGLPSDRFSAERTGGSVSTLTIQRTQQEDSAVYLCASSLDLGRTYEQYFGPGTRLTVT.

The chain recombines TRBV2 with TRBJ2-2; D ambiguous. CDR1 and CDR2 (germline): SNHLY, FYNNEI. Trimming shortened V by 3 bases and J by 6 bases, and 8 bases separated the two germline ends. This CDR3 is built from 13 residues. CDR3 sequence reads: CASSEVAAGELFF. DNA of the CDR3: TGTGCCAGCAGTGAGGTGGCAGCCGGGGAGCTGTTTTTT.

This clone showed up just once. J is TRBJ2-1 and V is TRBV9; 15 bases line up with TRBD2. Germline V gene sequence: CDR1 SGDLS, CDR2 YYNGEE. This CDR3 comprises 21 residues. J lost 1 base, V lost 0 bases, and 11 bases had no gene match. CDR3 amino acids: CASSVGGPGTSGRFSYNEQFF. CDR3 sequence (DNA): TGTGCCAGCAGCGTAGGAGGGCCAGGGACTAGCGGGAGGTTTTCCTACAATGAGCAGTTCTTC.

The chain carries TRBV6-5 and TRBJ2-7, with D possibly being TRBD1 (5 bases). This CDR3 comprises 14 residues. The V gene lost 7 bases and the J gene lost 0 bases, with 13 bases spanning the gap. In germline, CDR1 is MNHEY, CDR2 SVGAGI. The CDR3 DNA follows: TGTGCCAGCACCCAAGGGGCTACCTCCTACGAGCAGTACTTC. Its protein is CASTQGATSYEQYF.

The V call is TRBV7-2, the J call TRBJ2-5; 7 bases align to TRBD2. The CDR3 is 16 amino acids. V lost 5 bases to trimming and J lost 1 base; unmatched junction nucleotides: 10. Germline CDR1 and CDR2: SGHTA and FQGNSA. The CDR3 region has the DNA TGTGCCAGCAGCCCATTTCTTAGCGGGCCCCAAGAGACCCAGTACTTC. Residues: CASSPFLSGPQETQYF.